These T cell receptor beta chains were read from a single sample in a study of early T cells in non-severe SARS-CoV-2 infection. MiXCR, run by TCRdb on the 5' RACE reads, gives a single entry per CDR3 protein. This table has around 72,000 distinct CDR3 sequences, around 10% appearing once. The sequencing used whole blood, collected at baseline. These receptors originate from an adult who was a healthcare worker with PCR-confirmed SARS-CoV-2 infection or an uninfected control (not recorded which). Both conserved end residues are part of each CDR3. The order of the fields is CDR3 length, D gene, clone size, V gene, J gene, CDR3 protein, CDR3 DNA. A D gene is named only where the DNA matches it firmly. Size is stated for part of the rows, as once, few or many counts, or as a class when the clone is expanded.

len: 14
d_gene: .
abundance: .
v_gene: TRBV7-6
j_gene: TRBJ2-1
CDR3aa: CASSPMGLYNEQFF
CDR3nt: TGTGCCAGCAGCCCGATGGGACTTTACAATGAGCAGTTCTTC

len: 13
d_gene: .
abundance: many
v_gene: TRBV7-9
j_gene: TRBJ1-1
CDR3aa: CASSSQVNTEAFF
CDR3nt: TGTGCCAGCAGCTCCCAGGTGAACACTGAAGCTTTCTTT

len: 14
d_gene: .
abundance: .
v_gene: TRBV12-3/TRBV12-4
j_gene: TRBJ1-1
CDR3aa: CASSLGHQSTEAFF
CDR3nt: TGTGCCAGCAGTTTGGGACACCAGTCCACTGAAGCTTTCTTT

len: 15
d_gene: .
abundance: many
v_gene: TRBV20-1
j_gene: TRBJ2-2
CDR3aa: CSARGAPGTTGELFF
CDR3nt: TGCAGTGCTAGGGGGGCCCCAGGGACCACCGGGGAGCTGTTTTTT

len: 13
d_gene: .
abundance: .
v_gene: TRBV13
j_gene: TRBJ2-2
CDR3aa: CASSRALGGELFF
CDR3nt: TGTGCCAGCAGCCGGGCCCTGGGCGGGGAGCTGTTTTTT

len: 13
d_gene: .
abundance: many
v_gene: TRBV7-9
j_gene: TRBJ2-2
CDR3aa: CASSLYNTGELFF
CDR3nt: TGTGCCAGCAGCTTATATAACACCGGGGAGCTGTTTTTT

len: 15
d_gene: .
abundance: many
v_gene: TRBV5-4
j_gene: TRBJ2-2
CDR3aa: CASSPGGQGTGELFF
CDR3nt: TGTGCCAGCAGCCCTGGAGGGCAGGGCACCGGGGAGCTGTTTTTT

len: 14
d_gene: TRBD1
abundance: once
v_gene: TRBV5-1
j_gene: TRBJ2-1
CDR3aa: CASSQGQVNNEQFF
CDR3nt: TGCGCCAGCAGCCAGGGACAGGTCAACAATGAGCAGTTCTTC

len: 18
d_gene: TRBD2
abundance: .
v_gene: TRBV6-2/TRBV6-3
j_gene: TRBJ2-7
CDR3aa: CASSYSGLAGYLVHEQYF
CDR3nt: TGTGCCAGCAGTTACTCGGGACTAGCGGGCTACCTGGTCCACGAGCAGTACTTC

len: 21
d_gene: .
abundance: few
v_gene: TRBV21-1
j_gene: TRBJ2-2
CDR3aa: CASSKRKGEPVRAQDTGELFF
CDR3nt: TGTGCCAGCAGCAAAAGAAAAGGGGAACCTGTTAGGGCGCAGGACACCGGGGAGCTGTTTTTT

len: 15
d_gene: TRBD1
abundance: .
v_gene: TRBV28
j_gene: TRBJ1-1
CDR3aa: CASSLTGDWNTEAFF
CDR3nt: TGTGCCAGCAGTCTGACAGGGGACTGGAACACTGAAGCTTTCTTT

len: 15
d_gene: TRBD1
abundance: few
v_gene: TRBV11-2
j_gene: TRBJ1-6
CDR3aa: CASSPGTGTNSPLHF
CDR3nt: TGTGCCAGCAGCCCCGGGACAGGGACTAATTCACCCCTCCACTTT

len: 14
d_gene: .
abundance: .
v_gene: TRBV18
j_gene: TRBJ2-5
CDR3aa: CASSRTGPLETQYF
CDR3nt: TGTGCCAGCTCACGCACCGGACCCTTGGAGACCCAGTACTTC

len: 15
d_gene: .
abundance: few
v_gene: TRBV24-1
j_gene: TRBJ2-2
CDR3aa: CATSDPTGIAGELFF
CDR3nt: TGTGCCACCAGTGACCCCACAGGGATCGCCGGGGAGCTGTTTTTT

len: 14
d_gene: .
abundance: .
v_gene: TRBV25-1
j_gene: TRBJ1-3
CDR3aa: CASSDDNSGNTIYF
CDR3nt: TGTGCCAGCAGTGACGACAACTCTGGAAACACCATATATTTT

len: 12
d_gene: .
abundance: many
v_gene: TRBV2
j_gene: TRBJ2-1
CDR3aa: CASSEAWVEQFF
CDR3nt: TGTGCCAGCAGTGAAGCCTGGGTCGAGCAGTTCTTC

len: 15
d_gene: TRBD2
abundance: .
v_gene: TRBV12-3/TRBV12-4
j_gene: TRBJ2-3
CDR3aa: CASRPGLAGTDTQYF
CDR3nt: TGTGCCAGCAGGCCTGGACTAGCGGGTACAGATACGCAGTATTTT

len: 14
d_gene: .
abundance: .
v_gene: TRBV2
j_gene: TRBJ2-5
CDR3aa: CASSPPWDQETQYF
CDR3nt: TGTGCCAGCAGTCCTCCCTGGGACCAAGAGACCCAGTACTTC

len: 14
d_gene: .
abundance: many
v_gene: TRBV7-2
j_gene: TRBJ1-2
CDR3aa: CASSSTQGSYGYTF
CDR3nt: TGTGCCAGCAGCTCGACACAGGGATCGTATGGCTACACCTTC

len: 14
d_gene: TRBD1
abundance: .
v_gene: TRBV24-1
j_gene: TRBJ2-7
CDR3aa: CATKQGTSSYEQYF
CDR3nt: TGTGCCACCAAACAGGGGACGAGCTCCTACGAGCAGTACTTC

len: 14
d_gene: .
abundance: .
v_gene: TRBV4-1
j_gene: TRBJ1-1
CDR3aa: CASSQGLLDTEAFF
CDR3nt: TGCGCCAGCAGCCAAGGGCTACTGGACACTGAAGCTTTCTTT

len: 16
d_gene: TRBD2
abundance: few
v_gene: TRBV6-6
j_gene: TRBJ2-3
CDR3aa: CASSRSGGTSTDTQYF
CDR3nt: TGTGCCAGCAGTCGGAGCGGGGGGACTAGCACAGATACGCAGTATTTT

len: 16
d_gene: TRBD1
abundance: .
v_gene: TRBV2
j_gene: TRBJ1-2
CDR3aa: CASSEGGTGGSYGYTF
CDR3nt: TGTGCCAGCAGTGAAGGAGGGACAGGTGGCTCGTATGGCTACACCTTC

len: 16
d_gene: .
abundance: many
v_gene: TRBV14
j_gene: TRBJ1-6
CDR3aa: CASSQDTGRVDSPLHF
CDR3nt: TGTGCCAGCAGCCAAGATACGGGCAGGGTGGATTCACCCCTCCACTTT

len: 16
d_gene: .
abundance: .
v_gene: TRBV6-6
j_gene: TRBJ2-3
CDR3aa: CASSSGRVITTDTQYF
CDR3nt: TGTGCCAGCAGTTCCGGACGGGTAATAACCACAGATACGCAGTATTTT

len: 17
d_gene: .
abundance: many
v_gene: TRBV9
j_gene: TRBJ1-3
CDR3aa: CASSVGLTASSGNTIYF
CDR3nt: TGTGCCAGCAGCGTAGGTCTTACGGCGAGCTCTGGAAACACCATATATTTT

len: 15
d_gene: .
abundance: many
v_gene: TRBV3-2
j_gene: TRBJ1-6
CDR3aa: CASSQGRSYNSPLHF
CDR3nt: TGTGCCAGCAGCCAGGGGAGGTCATATAATTCACCCCTCCACTTT

len: 13
d_gene: .
abundance: .
v_gene: TRBV6-2/TRBV6-3
j_gene: TRBJ1-2
CDR3aa: CASSYELRDGYTF
CDR3nt: TGTGCCAGCAGTTACGAGTTGAGGGATGGCTACACCTTC

len: 16
d_gene: .
abundance: .
v_gene: TRBV3-1
j_gene: TRBJ2-5
CDR3aa: CARSQKLDGDLETQYF
CDR3nt: TGTGCCCGCAGCCAAAAGCTGGACGGAGATCTAGAGACCCAGTACTTC

len: 16
d_gene: TRBD1
abundance: .
v_gene: TRBV20-1
j_gene: TRBJ1-5
CDR3aa: CSARDFRQGSNQPQHF
CDR3nt: TGCAGTGCTAGAGACTTCAGACAGGGTAGCAATCAGCCCCAGCATTTT

len: 14
d_gene: .
abundance: .
v_gene: TRBV6-6
j_gene: TRBJ2-2
CDR3aa: CASSYSTGTGELFF
CDR3nt: TGTGCCAGCAGTTACTCGACAGGAACCGGGGAGCTGTTTTTT

len: 14
d_gene: .
abundance: few
v_gene: TRBV11-2
j_gene: TRBJ1-4
CDR3aa: CASKRGPTNEKLFF
CDR3nt: TGTGCCAGCAAGCGGGGGCCCACTAATGAAAAACTGTTTTTT

len: 11
d_gene: .
abundance: few
v_gene: TRBV30
j_gene: TRBJ2-7
CDR3aa: CAWSVRDEQYF
CDR3nt: TGTGCCTGGAGTGTACGGGACGAGCAGTACTTC

len: 14
d_gene: .
abundance: many
v_gene: TRBV7-9
j_gene: TRBJ1-1
CDR3aa: CASSQFQGNTEAFF
CDR3nt: TGTGCCAGCAGCCAATTCCAGGGGAACACTGAAGCTTTCTTT

len: 12
d_gene: .
abundance: many
v_gene: TRBV6-1
j_gene: TRBJ1-5
CDR3aa: CASSQGYQPQHF
CDR3nt: TGTGCCAGCAGCCAGGGGTATCAGCCCCAGCATTTT

len: 12
d_gene: .
abundance: few
v_gene: TRBV30
j_gene: TRBJ1-3
CDR3aa: CAWSEGGNTIYF
CDR3nt: TGTGCCTGGAGTGAAGGTGGAAACACCATATATTTT

len: 15
d_gene: .
abundance: few
v_gene: TRBV19
j_gene: TRBJ2-2
CDR3aa: CASRIGGPDTGELFF
CDR3nt: TGTGCCAGTAGAATCGGGGGTCCAGACACCGGGGAGCTGTTTTTT